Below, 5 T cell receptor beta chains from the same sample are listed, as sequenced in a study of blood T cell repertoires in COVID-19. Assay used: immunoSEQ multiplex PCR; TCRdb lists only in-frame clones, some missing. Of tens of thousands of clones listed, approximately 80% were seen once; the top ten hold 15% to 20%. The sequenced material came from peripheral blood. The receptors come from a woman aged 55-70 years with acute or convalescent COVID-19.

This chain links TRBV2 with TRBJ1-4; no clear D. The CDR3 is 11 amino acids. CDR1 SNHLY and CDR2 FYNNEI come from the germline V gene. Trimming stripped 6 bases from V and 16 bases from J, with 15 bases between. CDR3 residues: CASSGNRYQFF. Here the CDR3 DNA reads TGTGCCAGCAGCGGGAATCGTTACCAGTTTTTT.

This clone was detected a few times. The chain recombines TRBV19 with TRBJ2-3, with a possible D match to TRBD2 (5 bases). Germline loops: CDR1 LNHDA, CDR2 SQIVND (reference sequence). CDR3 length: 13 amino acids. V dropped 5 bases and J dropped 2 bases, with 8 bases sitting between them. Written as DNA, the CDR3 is TGTGCCAGTAGTTTTGGACTCACAGATACGCAGTATTTT. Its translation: CASSFGLTDTQYF. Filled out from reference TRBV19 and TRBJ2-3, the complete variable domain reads DGGITQSPKYLFRKEGQNVTLSCEQNLNHDAMYWYRQDPGQGLRLIYYSQIVNDFQKGDIAEGYSVSREKKESFPLTVTSAQKNPTAFYLCASSFGLTDTQYFGPGTRLTVL.

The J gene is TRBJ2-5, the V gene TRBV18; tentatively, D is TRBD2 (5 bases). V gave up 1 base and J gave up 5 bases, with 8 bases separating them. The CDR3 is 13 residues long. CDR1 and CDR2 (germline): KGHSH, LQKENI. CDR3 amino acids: CASSPQRGETQYF. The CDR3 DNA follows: TGTGCCAGCTCACCACAAAGAGGGGAGACCCAGTACTTC.

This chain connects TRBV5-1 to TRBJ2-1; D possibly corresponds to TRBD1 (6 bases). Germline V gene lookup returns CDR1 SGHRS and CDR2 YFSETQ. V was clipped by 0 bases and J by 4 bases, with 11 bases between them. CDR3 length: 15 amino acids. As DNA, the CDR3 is TGCGCCAGCAGCTTGGGACAGGTATCTTACAATGAGCAGTTCTTC. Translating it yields CASSLGQVSYNEQFF.

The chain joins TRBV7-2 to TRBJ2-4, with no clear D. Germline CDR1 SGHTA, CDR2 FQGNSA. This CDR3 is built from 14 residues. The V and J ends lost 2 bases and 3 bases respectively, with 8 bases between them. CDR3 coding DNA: TGTGCCAGCAGCTTACTGTCGCGCAAAAACATTCAGTACTTC. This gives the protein CASSLLSRKNIQYF.